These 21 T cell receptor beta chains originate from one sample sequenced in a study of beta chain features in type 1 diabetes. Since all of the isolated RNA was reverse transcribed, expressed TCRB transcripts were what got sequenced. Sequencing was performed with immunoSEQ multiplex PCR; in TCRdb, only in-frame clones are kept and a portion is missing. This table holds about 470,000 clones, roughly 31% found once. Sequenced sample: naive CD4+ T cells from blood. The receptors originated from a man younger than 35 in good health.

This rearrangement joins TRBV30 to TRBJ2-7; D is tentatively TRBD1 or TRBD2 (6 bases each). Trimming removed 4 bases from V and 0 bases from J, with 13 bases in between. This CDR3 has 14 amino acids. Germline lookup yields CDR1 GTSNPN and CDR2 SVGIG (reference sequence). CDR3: CAWTTGGGSYEQYF. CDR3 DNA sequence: TGTGCCTGGACCACTGGAGGGGGCTCCTACGAGCAGTACTTC.

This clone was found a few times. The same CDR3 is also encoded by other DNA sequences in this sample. In DNA, the CDR3 is TGCAGCGTGCAGGGGGCTGGGGCCAACGTCCTGACTTTC. As protein: CSVQGAGANVLTF. This chain uses TRBV29-1 with TRBJ2-6; 7 bases match TRBD1. Germline CDR1 is SQVTM and CDR2 is ANQGSEA. Trimming took 6 bases from V and 2 from J; bases not matched to a gene: 1. The CDR3 runs 13 residues.

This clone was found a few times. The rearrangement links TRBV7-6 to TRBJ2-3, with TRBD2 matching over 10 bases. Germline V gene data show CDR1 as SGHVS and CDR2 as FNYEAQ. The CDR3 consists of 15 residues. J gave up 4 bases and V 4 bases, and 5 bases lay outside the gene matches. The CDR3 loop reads CASSSLAGVADTQYF. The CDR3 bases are TGTGCCAGCAGCTCGCTAGCGGGAGTTGCAGATACGCAGTATTTT.

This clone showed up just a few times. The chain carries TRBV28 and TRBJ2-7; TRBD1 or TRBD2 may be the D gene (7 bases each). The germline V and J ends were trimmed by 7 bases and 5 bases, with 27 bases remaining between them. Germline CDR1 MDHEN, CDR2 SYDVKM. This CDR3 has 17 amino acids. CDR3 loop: CASTLLPWGGGGDEQYF. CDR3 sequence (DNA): TGTGCCAGCACCCTTCTCCCCTGGGGGGGAGGGGGCGACGAGCAGTACTTC.

The CDR3 DNA follows: TGTGCCAGCAGCTTGGAAGTACTAGCGGGGAACACAGATACGCAGTATTTT. Protein product: CASSLEVLAGNTDTQYF. This chain connects TRBV5-6 to TRBJ2-3; 10 bases map to TRBD2. Germline-derived CDR1 and CDR2 are SGHDT and YYEEEE. J lost 2 bases, V lost 0 bases, and 6 bases had no gene match. The CDR3 has 17 amino acids.

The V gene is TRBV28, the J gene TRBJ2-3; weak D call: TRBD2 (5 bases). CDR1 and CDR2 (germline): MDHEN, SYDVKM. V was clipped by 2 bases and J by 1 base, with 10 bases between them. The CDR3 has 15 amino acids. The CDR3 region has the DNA TGTGCCAGCAGTTTACACCAAGCGGGCACAGATACGCAGTATTTT. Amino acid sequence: CASSLHQAGTDTQYF.

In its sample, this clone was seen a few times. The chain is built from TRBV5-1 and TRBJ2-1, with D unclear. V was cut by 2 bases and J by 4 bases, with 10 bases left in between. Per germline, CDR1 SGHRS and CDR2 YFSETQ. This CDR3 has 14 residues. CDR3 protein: CASSLPEWYNEQFF. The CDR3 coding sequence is TGCGCCAGCAGCTTACCAGAGTGGTACAATGAGCAGTTCTTC.

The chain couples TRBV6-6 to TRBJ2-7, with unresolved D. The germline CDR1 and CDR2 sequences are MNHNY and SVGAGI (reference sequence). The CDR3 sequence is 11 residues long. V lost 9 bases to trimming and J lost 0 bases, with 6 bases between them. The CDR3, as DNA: TGTGCCAGTTCCGACTCCTACGAGCAGTACTTC. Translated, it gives CASSDSYEQYF.

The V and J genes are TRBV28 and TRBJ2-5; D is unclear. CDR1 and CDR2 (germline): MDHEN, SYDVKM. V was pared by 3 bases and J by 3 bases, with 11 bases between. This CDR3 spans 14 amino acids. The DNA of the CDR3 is TGTGCCAGCAGTTTGCCGCACAATAAAGAGACCCAGTACTTC. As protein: CASSLPHNKETQYF. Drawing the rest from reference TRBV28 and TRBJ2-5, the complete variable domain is DVKVTQSSRYLVKRTGEKVFLECVQDMDHENMFWYRQDPGLGLRLIYFSYDVKMKEKGDIPEGYSVSREKKERFSLILESASTNQTSMYLCASSLPHNKETQYFGPGTRLLVL.

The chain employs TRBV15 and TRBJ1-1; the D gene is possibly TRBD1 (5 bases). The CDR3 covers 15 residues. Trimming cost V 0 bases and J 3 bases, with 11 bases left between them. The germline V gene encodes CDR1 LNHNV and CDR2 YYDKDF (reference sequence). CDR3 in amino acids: CATSRERQGYTEAFF. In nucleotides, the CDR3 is TGTGCCACCAGCAGAGAACGGCAGGGTTACACTGAAGCTTTCTTT.

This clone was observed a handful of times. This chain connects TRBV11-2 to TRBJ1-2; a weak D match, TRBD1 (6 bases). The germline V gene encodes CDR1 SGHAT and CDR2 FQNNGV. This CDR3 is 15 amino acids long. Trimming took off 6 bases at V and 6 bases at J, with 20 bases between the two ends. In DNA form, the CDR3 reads TGTGCCAGCAGTCAGGGGCACCCTGTGGGAAATGGCTACACCTTC. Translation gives CASSQGHPVGNGYTF.

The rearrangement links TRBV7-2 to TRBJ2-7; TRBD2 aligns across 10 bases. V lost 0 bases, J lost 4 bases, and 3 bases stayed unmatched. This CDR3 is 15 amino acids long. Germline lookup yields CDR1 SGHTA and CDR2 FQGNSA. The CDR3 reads CASSLALAGVYEQYF. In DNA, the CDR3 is TGTGCCAGCAGCTTAGCCCTAGCGGGAGTATACGAGCAGTACTTC.

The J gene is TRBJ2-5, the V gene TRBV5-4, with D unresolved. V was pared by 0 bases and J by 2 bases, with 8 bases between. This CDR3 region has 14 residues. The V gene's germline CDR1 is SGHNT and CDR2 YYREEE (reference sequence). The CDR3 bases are TGTGCCAGCAGCTTGGGCAGGCAGCAAGAGACCCAGTACTTC. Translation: CASSLGRQQETQYF.

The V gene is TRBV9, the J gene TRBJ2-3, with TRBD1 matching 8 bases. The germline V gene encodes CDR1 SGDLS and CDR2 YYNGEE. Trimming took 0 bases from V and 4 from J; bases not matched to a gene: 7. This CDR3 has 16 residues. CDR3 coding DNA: TGTGCCAGCAGCGTAGTGACAGGGGCGGCGGCAGATACGCAGTATTTT. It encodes CASSVVTGAAADTQYF.

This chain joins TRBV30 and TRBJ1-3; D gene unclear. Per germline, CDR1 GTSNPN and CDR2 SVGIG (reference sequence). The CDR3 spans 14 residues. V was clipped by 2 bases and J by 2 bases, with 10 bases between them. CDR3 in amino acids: CAWSTSFPGNTIYF. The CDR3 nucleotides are TGTGCCTGGAGTACCAGCTTTCCTGGAAACACCATATATTTT.

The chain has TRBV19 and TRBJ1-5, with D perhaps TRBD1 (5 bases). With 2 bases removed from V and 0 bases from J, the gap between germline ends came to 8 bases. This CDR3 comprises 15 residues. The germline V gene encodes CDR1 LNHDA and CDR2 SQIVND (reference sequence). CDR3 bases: TGTGCCAGTAGTATATGGGACTATAGCAATCAGCCCCAGCATTTT. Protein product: CASSIWDYSNQPQHF.

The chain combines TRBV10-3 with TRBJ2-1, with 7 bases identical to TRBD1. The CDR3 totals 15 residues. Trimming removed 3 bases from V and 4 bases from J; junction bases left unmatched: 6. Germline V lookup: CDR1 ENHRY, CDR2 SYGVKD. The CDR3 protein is CAISEAGTEYNEQFF. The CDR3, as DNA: TGTGCCATCAGTGAAGCCGGGACAGAATACAATGAGCAGTTCTTC.

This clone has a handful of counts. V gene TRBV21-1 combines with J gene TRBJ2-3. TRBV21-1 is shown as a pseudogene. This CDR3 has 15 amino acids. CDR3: CASSEGLPATDTQYF. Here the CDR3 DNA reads TGTGCCAGCAGCGAGGGGCTCCCGGCCACAGATACGCAGTATTTT.

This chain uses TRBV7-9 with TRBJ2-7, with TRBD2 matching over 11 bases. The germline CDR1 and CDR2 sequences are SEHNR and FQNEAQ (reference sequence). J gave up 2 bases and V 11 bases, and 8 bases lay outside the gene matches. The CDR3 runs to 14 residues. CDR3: CAGSLAGGPYEQYF. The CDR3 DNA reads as TGTGCCGGCTCATTAGCGGGAGGGCCCTACGAGCAGTACTTC.

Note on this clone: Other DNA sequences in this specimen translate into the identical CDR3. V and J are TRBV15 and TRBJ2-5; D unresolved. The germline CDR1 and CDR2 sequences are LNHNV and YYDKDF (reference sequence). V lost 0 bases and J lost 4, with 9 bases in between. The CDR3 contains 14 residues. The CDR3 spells CATSRDRGRETQYF. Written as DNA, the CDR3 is TGTGCCACCAGCAGAGATCGCGGTCGAGAGACCCAGTACTTC.

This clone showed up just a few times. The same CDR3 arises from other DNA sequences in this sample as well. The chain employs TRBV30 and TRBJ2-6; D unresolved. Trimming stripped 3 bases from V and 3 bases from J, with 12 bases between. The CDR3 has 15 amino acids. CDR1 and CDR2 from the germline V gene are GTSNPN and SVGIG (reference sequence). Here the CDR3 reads CAWSPDLSGANVLTF. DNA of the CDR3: TGTGCCTGGAGCCCCGATTTGAGTGGGGCCAACGTCCTGACTTTC.